This T cell receptor (beta chain) was observed in a study of blood T cell repertoires in COVID-19. Overall study context: The samples span acute and convalescent COVID-19 from the United States, Italy and Spain. T cells, B-cell-depleted T cells, or PBMCs provided the cDNA or gDNA that served as material.

Profiling relied on immunoSEQ multiplex PCR, and the TCRdb table lists in-frame clones only, not all of them. This table has 250,000 or so clones, approximately 88% appearing once. With 5 bases removed from V and 6 bases from J, the gap between germline ends came to 14 bases. This CDR3 comprises 14 residues. Germline CDR1 and CDR2: WSHSY and SAAADI. Enrollment of patients from Seattle took place during active infection, with longitudinal follow-up. The J gene is TRBJ2-1, the V gene TRBV10-2, with a weak D call TRBD1 (6 bases). This clonotype was obtained from a woman aged 25 to 45 with COVID-19, enrolled during active disease. Material for sequencing was peripheral blood. The CDR3 nucleotides read TGCGCCAGCAGTATCGCCGGGACAAGCAATGAGCAGTTCTTC. Its protein is CASSIAGTSNEQFF.